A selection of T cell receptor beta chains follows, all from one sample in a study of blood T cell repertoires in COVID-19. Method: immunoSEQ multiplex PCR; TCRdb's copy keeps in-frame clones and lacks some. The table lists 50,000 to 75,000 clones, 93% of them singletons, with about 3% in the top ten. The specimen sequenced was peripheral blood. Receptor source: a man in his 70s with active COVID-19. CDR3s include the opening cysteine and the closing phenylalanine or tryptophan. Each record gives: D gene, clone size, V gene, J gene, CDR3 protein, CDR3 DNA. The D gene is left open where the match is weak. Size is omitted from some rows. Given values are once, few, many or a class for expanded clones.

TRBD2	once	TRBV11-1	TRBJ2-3	CASSFGTSGATDTQYF	TGTGCCAGCAGCTTCGGGACTAGCGGGGCCACAGATACGCAGTATTTT
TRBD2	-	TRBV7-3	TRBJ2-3	CASSASGGSYKTQYF	TGTGCCAGCAGCGCTAGCGGGGGGAGCTACAAAACGCAGTATTTT
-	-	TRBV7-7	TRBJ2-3	CASSLRQSTDTQYF	TGTGCTAGCAGCTTGAGGCAAAGCACAGATACGCAGTATTTT
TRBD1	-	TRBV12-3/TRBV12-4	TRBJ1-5	CASRDRGNQPQHF	TGTGCCAGCAGAGACAGGGGTAATCAGCCCCAGCATTTT
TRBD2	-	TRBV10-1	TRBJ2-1	CASRRLAGSSYNEQFF	TGCGCCAGCAGAAGACTAGCGGGGAGCTCCTACAATGAGCAGTTCTTC
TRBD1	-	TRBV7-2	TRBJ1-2	CASRTAGTANYGYTF	TGTGCCAGCAGAACTGCGGGGACAGCTAACTATGGCTACACCTTC
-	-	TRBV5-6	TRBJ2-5	CASSQTVETQYF	TGTGCCAGCAGCCAAACTGTGGAGACCCAGTACTTC
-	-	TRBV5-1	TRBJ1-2	CASSRGWSDYGYTF	TGCGCCAGCAGCCGAGGGTGGAGTGACTATGGCTACACCTTC
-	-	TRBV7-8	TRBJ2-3	CASSLFQGRADTQYF	TGTGCCAGCAGCTTATTTCAGGGGAGGGCAGATACGCAGTATTTT
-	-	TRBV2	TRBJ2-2	CASSRNTGELFF	TGTGCCAGCAGCAGGAACACCGGGGAGCTGTTTTTT
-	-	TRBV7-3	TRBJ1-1	CASSLMRNTEAFF	TGTGCCAGCAGCTTAATGAGGAACACTGAAGCTTTCTTT
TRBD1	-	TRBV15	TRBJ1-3	CATSTRQGWDTIYF	TGTGCCACCAGCACCAGACAGGGGTGGGACACCATATATTTT
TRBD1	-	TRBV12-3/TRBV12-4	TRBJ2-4	CATATGFGLTLDF	TGTGCCACCGCGACAGGGTTTGGACTCACATTGGACTTC
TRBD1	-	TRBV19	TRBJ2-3	CASSTTWTGASTDTQYF	TGTGCCAGTAGTACGACTTGGACAGGGGCGAGCACAGATACGCAGTATTTT
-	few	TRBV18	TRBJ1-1	CASSGRENTEAFF	TGTGCCAGCTCAGGACGGGAGAACACTGAAGCTTTCTTT
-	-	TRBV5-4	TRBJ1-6	CASSFVGRGGSPLHF	TGTGCCAGCAGCTTTGTTGGGAGGGGGGGTTCACCCCTCCACTTT
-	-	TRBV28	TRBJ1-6	CASGLASGFNSPLHF	TGTGCCAGCGGGTTGGCATCAGGCTTCAATTCACCCCTCCACTTT
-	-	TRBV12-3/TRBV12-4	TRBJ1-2	CASSQGLGGYTF	TGTGCCAGCAGCCAGGGGCTGGGAGGCTACACCTTC
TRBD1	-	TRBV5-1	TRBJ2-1	CASSPPGTGLVEQFF	TGCGCCAGCAGCCCACCCGGGACAGGGTTGGTTGAGCAGTTCTTC
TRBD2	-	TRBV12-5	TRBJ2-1	CASGLGLAGGVEQFF	TGTGCTAGTGGTTTGGGACTAGCGGGGGGTGTTGAGCAGTTCTTC
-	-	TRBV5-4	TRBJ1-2	CASSLVLGPASYGYTF	TGTGCCAGCAGCTTGGTCCTTGGGCCGGCGAGCTATGGCTACACCTTC
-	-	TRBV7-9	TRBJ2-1	CASTPVQGQGLDGQFF	TGTGCCAGCACCCCTGTTCAGGGCCAGGGGTTAGACGGGCAGTTCTTC